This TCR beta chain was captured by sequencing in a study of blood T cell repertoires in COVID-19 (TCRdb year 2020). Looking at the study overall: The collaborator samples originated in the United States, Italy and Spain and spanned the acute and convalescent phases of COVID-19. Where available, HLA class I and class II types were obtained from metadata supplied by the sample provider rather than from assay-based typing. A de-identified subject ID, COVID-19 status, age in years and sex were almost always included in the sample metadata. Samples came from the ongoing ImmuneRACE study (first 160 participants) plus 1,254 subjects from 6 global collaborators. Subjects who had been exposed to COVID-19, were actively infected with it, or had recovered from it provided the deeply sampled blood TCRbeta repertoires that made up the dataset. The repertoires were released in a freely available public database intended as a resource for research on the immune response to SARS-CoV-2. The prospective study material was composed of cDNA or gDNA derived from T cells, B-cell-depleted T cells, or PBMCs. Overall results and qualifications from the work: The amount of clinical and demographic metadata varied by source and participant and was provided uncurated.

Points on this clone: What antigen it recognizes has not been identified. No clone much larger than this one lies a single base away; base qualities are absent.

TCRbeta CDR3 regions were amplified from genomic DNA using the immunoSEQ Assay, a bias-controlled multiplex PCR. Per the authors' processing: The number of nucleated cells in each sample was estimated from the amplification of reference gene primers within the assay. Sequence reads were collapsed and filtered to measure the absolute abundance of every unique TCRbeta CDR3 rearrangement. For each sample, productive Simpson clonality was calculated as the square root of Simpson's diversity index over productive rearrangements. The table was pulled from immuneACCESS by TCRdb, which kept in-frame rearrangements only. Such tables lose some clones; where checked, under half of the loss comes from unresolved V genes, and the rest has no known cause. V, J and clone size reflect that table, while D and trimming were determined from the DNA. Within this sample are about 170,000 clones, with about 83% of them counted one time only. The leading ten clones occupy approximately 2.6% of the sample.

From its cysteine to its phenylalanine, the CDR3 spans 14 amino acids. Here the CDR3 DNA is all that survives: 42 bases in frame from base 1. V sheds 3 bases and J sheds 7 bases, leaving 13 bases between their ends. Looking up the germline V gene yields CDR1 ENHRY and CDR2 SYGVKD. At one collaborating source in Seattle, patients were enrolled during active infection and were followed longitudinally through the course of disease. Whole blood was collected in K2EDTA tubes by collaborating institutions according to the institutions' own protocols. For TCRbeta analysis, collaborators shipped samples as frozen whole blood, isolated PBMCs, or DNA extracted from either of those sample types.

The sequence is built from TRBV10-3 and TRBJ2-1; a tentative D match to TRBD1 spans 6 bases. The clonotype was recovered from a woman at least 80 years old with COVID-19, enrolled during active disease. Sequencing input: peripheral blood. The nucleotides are TGTGCCATCAGTGAACAGGGTAGCGCGAATGAGCAGTTCTTC. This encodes CAISEQGSANEQFF.